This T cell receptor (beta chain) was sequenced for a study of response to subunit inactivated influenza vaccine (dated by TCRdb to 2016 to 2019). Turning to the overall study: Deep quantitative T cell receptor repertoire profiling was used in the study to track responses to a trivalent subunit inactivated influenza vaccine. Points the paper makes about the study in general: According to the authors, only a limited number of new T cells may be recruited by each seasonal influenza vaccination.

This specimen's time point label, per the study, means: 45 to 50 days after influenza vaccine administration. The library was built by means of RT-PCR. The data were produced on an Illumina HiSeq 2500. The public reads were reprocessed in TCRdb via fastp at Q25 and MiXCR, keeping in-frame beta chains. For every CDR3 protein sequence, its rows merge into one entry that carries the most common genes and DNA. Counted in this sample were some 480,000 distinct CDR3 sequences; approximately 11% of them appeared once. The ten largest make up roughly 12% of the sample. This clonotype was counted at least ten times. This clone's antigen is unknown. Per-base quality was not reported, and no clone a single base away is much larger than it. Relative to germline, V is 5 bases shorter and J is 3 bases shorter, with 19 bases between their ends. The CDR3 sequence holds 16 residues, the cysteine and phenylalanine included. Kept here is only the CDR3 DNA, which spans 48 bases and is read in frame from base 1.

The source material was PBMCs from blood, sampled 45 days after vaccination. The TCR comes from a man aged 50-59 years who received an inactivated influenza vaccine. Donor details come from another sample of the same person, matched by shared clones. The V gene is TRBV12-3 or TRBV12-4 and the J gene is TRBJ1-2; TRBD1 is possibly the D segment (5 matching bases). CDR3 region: CASSPYLGHQDYGYTF. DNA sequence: TGTGCCAGCAGTCCCTATCTGGGGCACCAGGACTATGGCTACACCTTC.